These T cell receptor beta chains were read from a single sample in a study of blood T cell repertoires in COVID-19. Profiling relied on immunoSEQ multiplex PCR, and the TCRdb table lists in-frame clones only, not all of them. The table includes approximately 170,000 clones, around 83% detected once. The sample taken for sequencing was PBMCs or T cells enriched from blood (not recorded which). The source is a woman aged 45 to 65 in a cohort exposed to, infected with or recovered from COVID-19 (not recorded which). Each CDR3 is given with its conserved first and last residue. Each record gives: D gene, J gene, clone size, V gene, CDR3 DNA, CDR3 protein. D genes are given only for firm matches. Part of the rows lack a size; the others show once, few, many or a class for expanded clones.

D gene: TRBD1
J gene: TRBJ1-4
clone size: NA
V gene: TRBV5-6
CDR3 DNA: TGTGCCAGCAGCTTTAGTCTGGACAGGGCGATTTTT
CDR3 protein: CASSFSLDRAIF

D gene: TRBD2
J gene: TRBJ2-7
clone size: NA
V gene: TRBV6-5
CDR3 DNA: TGTGCCGGTACTAGCGGAGGCTCCTACGAGCAGTACTTC
CDR3 protein: CAGTSGGSYEQYF

D gene: TRBD1
J gene: TRBJ2-7
clone size: few
V gene: TRBV7-9
CDR3 DNA: TGTGCCAGCAGCTTAGCCGGGACAGGGTTTTTCGAGCAGTACTTC
CDR3 protein: CASSLAGTGFFEQYF

D gene: TRBD1
J gene: TRBJ1-1
clone size: NA
V gene: TRBV5-1
CDR3 DNA: TGCGCCAGCAGCCCAGGGACAGGAAACACTGAAGCTTTCTTT
CDR3 protein: CASSPGTGNTEAFF

D gene: NA
J gene: TRBJ2-6
clone size: NA
V gene: TRBV7-2
CDR3 DNA: TGTGGTCACCAGGGTGCCGGGGCCAACGTCCTGACTTTC
CDR3 protein: CGHQGAGANVLTF

D gene: NA
J gene: TRBJ2-1
clone size: NA
V gene: TRBV7-3
CDR3 DNA: TGTGCCAGCAGCTACCGGGAAAGAAGTGAGCAGTTCTTC
CDR3 protein: CASSYRERSEQFF

D gene: NA
J gene: TRBJ1-5
clone size: NA
V gene: TRBV28
CDR3 DNA: TGTGCCAGCAGTTGGCCCAATCAGCCCCAGCATTTT
CDR3 protein: CASSWPNQPQHF

D gene: TRBD1
J gene: TRBJ2-7
clone size: NA
V gene: TRBV7-9
CDR3 DNA: TGTGCCAGCAGCCCAACGGACAGGGTATACATCTACGAGCAGTACTTC
CDR3 protein: CASSPTDRVYIYEQYF

D gene: TRBD1
J gene: TRBJ2-1
clone size: NA
V gene: TRBV2
CDR3 DNA: TGTGCCAGCAGAGTAGGGACAGGGAATGAGCAGTTCTTC
CDR3 protein: CASRVGTGNEQFF

D gene: NA
J gene: TRBJ2-1
clone size: NA
V gene: TRBV19
CDR3 DNA: TGTGCCAGTAAGTACCAGTTCAGCTCCTACAATGAGCAGTTCTTC
CDR3 protein: CASKYQFSSYNEQFF